The 24 T cell receptor beta chains reported below all come from one sample, sequenced in a study of identical twins. TCRdb itself ran the 5' RACE reads through MiXCR, one entry per CDR3 protein. Among over 200,000 distinct CDR3 sequences listed, about 6.7% were seen once. The sample was also linked to a second study, of T cells expressing NK-cell markers.

Sample: CD8+ T cells sorted from blood. The receptors derive from a woman younger than 30 in good health.

This chain links TRBV6-5 with TRBJ2-2; tentative D call: TRBD1 (5 bases). The V gene lost 6 bases and the J gene lost 7 bases, with 9 bases spanning the gap. Germline V gives CDR1 MNHEY, CDR2 SVGAGI. The CDR3 has 12 residues. For the CDR3, the DNA is TGTGCCAGCAGCTCGACAGTCGGGGAGCTGTTTTTT. This sequence encodes CASSSTVGELFF.

In this sample, this clonotype turned up a few times. The chain employs TRBV27 and TRBJ2-3; perhaps TRBD1 as D (6 bases). V was clipped by 5 bases and J by 1 base, with 13 bases between them. The germline V gene encodes CDR1 MNHEY and CDR2 SMNVEV (reference sequence). This CDR3 has 15 amino acids. The CDR3 sequence: CASSILGGGTDTQYF. The CDR3, as DNA: TGTGCCAGCAGTATTCTAGGGGGTGGCACAGATACGCAGTATTTT.

This clonotype was observed at least ten times. V is TRBV18 and J is TRBJ2-1; D unclear. V lost 4 bases and J 4 bases, leaving 8 bases between the germline ends. The CDR3 consists of 13 residues. The germline CDR1 and CDR2 sequences are KGHSH and LQKENI. The CDR3 sequence: CASSLRPYNEQFF. CDR3 nucleotides: TGTGCCAGCTCACTTCGGCCATACAATGAGCAGTTCTTC.

This clonotype was seen at least ten times. The rearrangement joins TRBV29-1 to TRBJ1-1; the D gene is possibly TRBD1 (5 bases). V was clipped by 7 bases and J by 8 bases, with 17 bases between them. The CDR3 runs to 12 residues. Germline V gene data show CDR1 as SQVTM and CDR2 as ANQGSEA. The CDR3 bases are TGCAGCGGATACCTGGGGGTCGCCGAAGCTTTCTTT. This encodes CSGYLGVAEAFF. The full variable domain, rest sourced from reference TRBV29-1 and TRBJ1-1, is SAVISQKPSRDICQRGTSLTIQCQVDSQVTMMFWYRQQPGQSLTLIATANQGSEATYESGFVIDKFPISRPNLTFSTLTVSNMSPEDSSIYLCSGYLGVAEAFFGQGTRLTVV.

This chain joins TRBV20-1 and TRBJ1-2; perhaps TRBD1 as D (5 bases). Germline CDR1 reads DFQATT; CDR2 reads SNEGSKA (reference sequence). Trimming left V 5 bases short and J 0 bases short, with 10 bases between. The CDR3 loop spans 13 amino acids. The CDR3 DNA sequence: TGCAGTGCTCGCGCGACAGCTAACTATGGCTACACCTTC. This encodes CSARATANYGYTF.

This rearrangement joins TRBV29-1 to TRBJ2-7; D ambiguous. This CDR3 is built from 12 residues. The V gene lost 7 bases and the J gene lost 3 bases, with 13 bases spanning the gap. The germline CDR1 and CDR2 sequences are SQVTM and ANQGSEA. The CDR3 is CSGHSLGYEQYF. In DNA, the CDR3 is TGCAGCGGCCACAGCCTGGGCTACGAGCAGTACTTC.

This chain's CDR3 is CASSYGVAGHNTDTQYF. The CDR3 DNA is TGTGCCAGCAGTTACGGGGTCGCCGGCCATAACACAGATACGCAGTATTTT. The rearrangement joins TRBV6-5 to TRBJ2-3, with D unclear. CDR3 length: 17 amino acids. The V end lost 2 bases, the J end lost 2 bases, and 17 bases lay between the germline ends. Germline values: CDR1 MNHEY, CDR2 SVGAGI.

The table lists this clonotype with many counts. The rearrangement uses TRBV12-3 or TRBV12-4 and TRBJ2-5; TRBD2 is a possible D gene (8 bases). This CDR3 is built from 14 residues. Trimming removed 8 bases from V and 5 bases from J, with 18 bases in between. As DNA, the CDR3 is TGTGCCAGCGCAGGGGGGACTAGACGCGAGACCCAGTACTTC. This sequence encodes CASAGGTRRETQYF.

Concerning this clonotype: The missing conserved phenylalanine or tryptophan at the end of this CDR3 makes a read error likely. The gene calls are TRBV20-1 and TRBJ2-7; TRBD1 matches 7 bases. The germline V gene encodes CDR1 DFQATT and CDR2 SNEGSKA (reference sequence). This CDR3 has 12 residues. Germline trimming cut 5 bases from V and 4 bases from J; bases unmatched to any gene: 5. Here the CDR3 DNA reads TGCAGTGCTCGAGGGGACAGTTACGAGCAGTACTAC. Encoded protein: CSARGDSYEQYY.

This rearrangement joins TRBV3-1 to TRBJ2-1, with D uncertain. Germline V CDR1 and CDR2: LGHDT, YNNKEL (reference sequence). The CDR3 runs 12 residues. V gave up 0 bases and J gave up 6 bases, with 3 bases separating them. The CDR3 DNA follows: TGTGCCAGCAGCCAAGACTTCAATGAGCAGTTCTTC. Translated, it gives CASSQDFNEQFF.

There are many counts of this clonotype. V usage is TRBV3-1 and J usage is TRBJ2-3; a possible D gene is TRBD2 (6 bases). This CDR3 has 16 residues. V lost 3 bases and J 4 bases, leaving 17 bases between the germline ends. Germline V CDR1 and CDR2: LGHDT, YNNKEL (reference sequence). The CDR3 sequence: CASSQEPGLPPDTQYF. The CDR3 nucleotides are TGTGCCAGCAGCCAGGAGCCGGGACTGCCTCCAGATACGCAGTATTTT.

This clonotype was seen a few times. The V and J genes are TRBV6-1 and TRBJ2-7, with a tentative D call TRBD2 (5 bases). This CDR3 is built from 14 residues. Trimming cost V 0 bases and J 1 base, with 7 bases left between them. Germline V gene lookup returns CDR1 MNHNS and CDR2 SASEGT. This CDR3 reads CASSEAGESYEQYF. The CDR3 bases are TGTGCCAGCAGTGAAGCGGGAGAGTCCTACGAGCAGTACTTC.

This rearrangement joins TRBV27 to TRBJ1-2; possible D gene TRBD1, 6 bases. Trimming took off 7 bases at V and 2 bases at J, with 14 bases between the two ends. CDR3 length: 14 residues. Germline CDR1 reads MNHEY; CDR2 reads SMNVEV (reference sequence). The chain's CDR3 is CASKSGALNYGYTF. In nucleotides, the CDR3 is TGTGCCAGCAAGTCAGGGGCGCTGAACTATGGCTACACCTTC.

This rearrangement joins TRBV5-1 to TRBJ2-7; 7 nucleotides line up with TRBD1. Losses at the gene ends were 3 bases for V and 5 bases for J; bases not matched to a gene: 2. This CDR3 has 12 residues. Germline V gene data show CDR1 as SGHRS and CDR2 as YFSETQ. CDR3: CASSWTGNEQYF. The CDR3 DNA reads TGCGCCAGCAGCTGGACAGGAAACGAGCAGTACTTC.

This clonotype was observed a few times. The chain links TRBV12-3 or TRBV12-4 to TRBJ2-1; the D is unclear. V was shortened by 0 bases and J by 5 bases, with 11 bases between the two germline ends. The CDR3 consists of 15 residues. The CDR3 DNA reads as TGTGCCAGCAGTTTAGCTAGCCTCTCGAACAATGAGCAGTTCTTC. Amino acids: CASSLASLSNNEQFF.

This clonotype showed up just a few times. V usage is TRBV3-1 and J usage is TRBJ2-2; TRBD2 might be the D (6 bases). V lost 5 bases and J 2 bases, leaving 15 bases between the germline ends. CDR1 LGHDT and CDR2 YNNKEL come from the germline V gene (reference sequence). This CDR3 is built from 16 residues. For the CDR3, the DNA is TGTGCCAGCAGCGCCGATTGGGACTCCAACACCGGGGAGCTGTTTTTT. It yields the protein CASSADWDSNTGELFF.

A few counts support this clonotype. V and J are TRBV11-3 and TRBJ2-2; D is undetermined. CDR1 and CDR2 (germline): SGHNT, YENEEA. The V end was cut by 3 bases, the J end by 5 bases, with 7 bases between. This CDR3 is 13 amino acids long. CDR3 in amino acids: CASSLYGTGELFF. The CDR3, as DNA: TGTGCCAGCAGCTTGTATGGGACCGGGGAGCTGTTTTTT.

The J gene is TRBJ2-1, the V gene TRBV4-1, with D hard to call. CDR3 length: 11 amino acids. From germline, CDR1 is MGHRA and CDR2 YSYEKL. Trimming shortened V by 0 bases and J by 10 bases, and 4 bases separated the two germline ends. CDR3 nucleotides: TGCGCCAGCAGCCAAGACGGGGAGCAGTTCTTC. Its translation: CASSQDGEQFF.

This clonotype was recorded a few times. The genes are TRBV7-2 and TRBJ2-1; 10 nucleotides agree with TRBD2. Trimming removed 8 bases from V and 7 bases from J; junction bases left unmatched: 11. The germline V gene has CDR1 SGHTA and CDR2 FQGNSA. The CDR3 is 15 residues long. CDR3 in DNA: TGTGCCAGCTTCCAAATAGCGGGAGGCCGGAATGAGCAGTTCTTC. Translating gives CASFQIAGGRNEQFF.

The genes are TRBV9 and TRBJ1-4; a weak D match, TRBD1 (6 bases). Trimming removed 3 bases at V and 2 bases at J, with 14 bases between. From germline, CDR1 is SGDLS and CDR2 YYNGEE. The CDR3 is 16 amino acids. The CDR3 bases are TGTGCCAGCAGCGCAGGGGACCAAGCGACTAATGAAAAACTGTTTTTT. This translates into CASSAGDQATNEKLFF.

This clonotype was seen ten or more times. The chain employs TRBV7-9 and TRBJ1-1, with no clear D. CDR3 length: 14 amino acids. CDR1 is SEHNR and CDR2 is FQNEAQ in the germline V gene (reference sequence). V lost 5 bases to trimming and J lost 3 bases, with 13 bases between them. The CDR3 region is CASSLSVVDTEAFF. CDR3 DNA: TGTGCCAGCAGCCTGTCGGTGGTCGACACTGAAGCTTTCTTT.

This rearrangement joins TRBV9 to TRBJ2-1; possibly TRBD2 for D (6 bases). The CDR3 is 16 residues long. V dropped 4 bases and J dropped 4 bases, with 18 bases sitting between them. CDR1 and CDR2 from the germline V gene are SGDLS and YYNGEE. The CDR3 reads CASSPQGGTGYNEQFF. Written as DNA, the CDR3 is TGTGCCAGCAGCCCCCAGGGCGGGACTGGGTACAATGAGCAGTTCTTC.

This clonotype was found a few times. The chain carries TRBV19 and TRBJ1-3, with 7 bases fitting TRBD1. Germline values: CDR1 LNHDA, CDR2 SQIVND (reference sequence). There are 15 residues in the CDR3. Trimming at V came to 3 bases and at J to 2 bases, leaving 4 bases not matched to a gene. The CDR3 is CASSISGTAGNTIYF. CDR3 sequence (DNA): TGTGCCAGTAGTATCTCCGGGACAGCTGGAAACACCATATATTTT.

This clonotype was found a few times. The chain employs TRBV20-1 and TRBJ1-1, with D unclear. Trimming took 3 bases from V and 3 from J, leaving 20 bases between them. Per germline, CDR1 DFQATT and CDR2 SNEGSKA (reference sequence). This CDR3 is 16 amino acids long. CDR3: CSARAPLPYRYTEAFF. The CDR3 DNA reads TGCAGTGCTAGGGCCCCTCTACCCTACAGATACACTGAAGCTTTCTTT.